This TCR beta chain stems from a study of cytomegalovirus exposure and HLA in healthy donors. Primers: 60 Vbeta forward and 13 Jbeta reverse. TCRdb keeps only in-frame clones here, not all; method: immunoSEQ multiplex PCR. The table includes roughly 67,000 clones, approximately 80% detected once. The CDR3 is made up of 14 amino acids. Germline-derived CDR1 and CDR2 are MNHEY and SVGAGI. Trimming removed 0 bases from V and 10 bases from J; junction bases left unmatched: 3. Material for sequencing was PBMCs. The clonotype was recovered from a woman aged 30 to 39 in good health and CMV-seronegative. This chain links TRBV6-5 with TRBJ1-6; 7 positions agree with TRBD1. The CDR3 DNA reads as TGTGCCAGCAGTTACTCAGACAGGGAGTCACCCCTCCACTTT. It codes for CASSYSDRESPLHF.